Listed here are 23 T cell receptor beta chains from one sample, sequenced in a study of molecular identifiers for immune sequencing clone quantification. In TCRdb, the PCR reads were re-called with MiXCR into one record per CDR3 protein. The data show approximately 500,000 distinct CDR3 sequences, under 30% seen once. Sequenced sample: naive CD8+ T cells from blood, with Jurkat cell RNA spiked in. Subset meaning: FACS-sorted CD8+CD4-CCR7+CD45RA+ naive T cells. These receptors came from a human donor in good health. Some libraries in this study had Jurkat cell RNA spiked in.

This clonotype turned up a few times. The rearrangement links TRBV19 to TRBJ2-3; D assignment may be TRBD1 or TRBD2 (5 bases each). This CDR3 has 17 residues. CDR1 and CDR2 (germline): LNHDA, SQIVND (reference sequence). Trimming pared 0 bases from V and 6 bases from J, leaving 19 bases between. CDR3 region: CASSIEAGASLSDTQYF. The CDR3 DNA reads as TGTGCCAGTAGTATAGAGGCCGGGGCTAGCTTGTCGGATACGCAGTATTTT.

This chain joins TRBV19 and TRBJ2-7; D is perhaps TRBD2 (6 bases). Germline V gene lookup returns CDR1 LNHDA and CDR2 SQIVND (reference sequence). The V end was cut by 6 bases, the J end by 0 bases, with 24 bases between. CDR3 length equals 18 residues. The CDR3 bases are TGTGCCAGTAGAGTCGGACACCTGCGGGCGGGATCCTCCTACGAGCAGTACTTC. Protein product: CASRVGHLRAGSSYEQYF.

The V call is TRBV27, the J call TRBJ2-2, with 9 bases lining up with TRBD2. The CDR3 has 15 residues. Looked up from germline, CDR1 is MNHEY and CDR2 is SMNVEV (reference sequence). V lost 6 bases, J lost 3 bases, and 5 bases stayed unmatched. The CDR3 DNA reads TGTGCCAGCAGACTTAGCGGGGGAGACACCGGGGAGCTGTTTTTT. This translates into CASRLSGGDTGELFF.

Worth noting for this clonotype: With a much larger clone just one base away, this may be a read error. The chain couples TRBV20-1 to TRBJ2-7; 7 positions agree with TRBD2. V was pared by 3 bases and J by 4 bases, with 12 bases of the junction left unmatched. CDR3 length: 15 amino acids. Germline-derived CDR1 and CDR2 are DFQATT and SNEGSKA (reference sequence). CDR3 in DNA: TGCAGTGCTAGGGAGACTGGCGGGGGTCCGTACGAGCAGTACTTC. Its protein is CSARETGGGPYEQYF.

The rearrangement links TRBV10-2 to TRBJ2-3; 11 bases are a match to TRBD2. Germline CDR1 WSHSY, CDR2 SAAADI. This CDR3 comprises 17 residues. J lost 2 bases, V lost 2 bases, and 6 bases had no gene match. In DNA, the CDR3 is TGCGCCAGCAGTGAGAATCTAGCGGGGGGATACACAGATACGCAGTATTTT. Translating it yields CASSENLAGGYTDTQYF.

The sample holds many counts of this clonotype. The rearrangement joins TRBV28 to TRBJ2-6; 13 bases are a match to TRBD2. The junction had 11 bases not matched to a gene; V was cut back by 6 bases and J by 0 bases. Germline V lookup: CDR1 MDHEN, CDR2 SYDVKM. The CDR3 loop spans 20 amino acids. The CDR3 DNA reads TGTGCCAGCAGCCGATACTGGACTAGCGGGAGAAGCTCTGGGGCCAACGTCCTGACTTTC. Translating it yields CASSRYWTSGRSSGANVLTF.

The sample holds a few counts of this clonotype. The CDR3 DNA sequence: TGTGCCAGCAGCTTTCCGGGACTAGCGGACAACAATGAGCAGTTCTTC. It yields the protein CASSFPGLADNNEQFF. The chain links TRBV7-2 to TRBJ2-1; 11 nucleotides line up with TRBD2. The trim removed 3 bases at V and 5 bases at J, leaving 6 bases unmatched. This CDR3 has 16 amino acids. Germline V gives CDR1 SGHTA, CDR2 FQGNSA.

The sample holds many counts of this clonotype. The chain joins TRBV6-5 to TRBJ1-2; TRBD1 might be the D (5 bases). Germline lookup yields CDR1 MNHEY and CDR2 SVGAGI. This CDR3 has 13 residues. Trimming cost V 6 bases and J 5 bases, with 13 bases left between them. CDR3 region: CASSLDRLYGYTF. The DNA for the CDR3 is TGTGCCAGCAGCTTAGACAGACTATATGGCTACACCTTC.

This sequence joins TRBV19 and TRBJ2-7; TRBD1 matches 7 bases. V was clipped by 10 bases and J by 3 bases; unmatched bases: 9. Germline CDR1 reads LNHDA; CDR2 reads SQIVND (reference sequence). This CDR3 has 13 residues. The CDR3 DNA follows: TGTGCCACTCAAGGACAGGTAGACTACGAGCAGTACTTC. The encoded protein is CATQGQVDYEQYF.

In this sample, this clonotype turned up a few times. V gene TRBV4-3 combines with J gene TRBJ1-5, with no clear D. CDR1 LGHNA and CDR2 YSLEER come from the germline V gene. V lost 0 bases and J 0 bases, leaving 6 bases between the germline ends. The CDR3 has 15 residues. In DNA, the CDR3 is TGCGCCAGCAGCCAAGATGGGCGTAGCAATCAGCCCCAGCATTTT. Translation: CASSQDGRSNQPQHF.

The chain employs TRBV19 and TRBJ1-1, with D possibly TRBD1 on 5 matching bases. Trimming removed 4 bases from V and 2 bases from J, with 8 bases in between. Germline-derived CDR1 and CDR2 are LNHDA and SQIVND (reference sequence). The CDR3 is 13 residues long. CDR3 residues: CASSRRGNTEAFF. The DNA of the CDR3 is TGTGCCAGTAGTAGAAGGGGAAACACTGAAGCTTTCTTT.

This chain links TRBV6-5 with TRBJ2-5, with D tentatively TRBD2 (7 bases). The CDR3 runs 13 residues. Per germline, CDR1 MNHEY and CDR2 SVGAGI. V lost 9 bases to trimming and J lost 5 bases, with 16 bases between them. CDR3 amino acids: CARKSGGGETQYF. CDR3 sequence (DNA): TGTGCCAGGAAAAGTGGGGGGGGCGAGACCCAGTACTTC.

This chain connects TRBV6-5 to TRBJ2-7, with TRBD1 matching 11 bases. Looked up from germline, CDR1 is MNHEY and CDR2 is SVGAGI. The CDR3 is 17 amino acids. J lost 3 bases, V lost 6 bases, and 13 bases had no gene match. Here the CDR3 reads CASSPGTGGLGFYEQYF. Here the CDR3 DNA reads TGTGCCAGCAGCCCCGGGACAGGGGGTTTGGGTTTCTACGAGCAGTACTTC.

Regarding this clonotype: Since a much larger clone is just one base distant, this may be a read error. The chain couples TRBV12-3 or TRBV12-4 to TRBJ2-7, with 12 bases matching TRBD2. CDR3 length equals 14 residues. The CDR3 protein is CAISPLAGGGEQYF. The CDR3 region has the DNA TGTGCCATCAGTCCACTAGCGGGAGGTGGTGAGCAGTACTTC.

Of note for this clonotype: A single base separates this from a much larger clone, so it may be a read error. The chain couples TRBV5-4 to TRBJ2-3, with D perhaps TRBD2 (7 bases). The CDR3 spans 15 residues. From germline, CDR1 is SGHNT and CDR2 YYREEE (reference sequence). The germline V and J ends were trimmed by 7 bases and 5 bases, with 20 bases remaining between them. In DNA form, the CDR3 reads TGTGCCAGCGGCCTCGCGGGGGCTAGCGGAGATACGCAGTATTTT. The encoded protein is CASGLAGASGDTQYF.

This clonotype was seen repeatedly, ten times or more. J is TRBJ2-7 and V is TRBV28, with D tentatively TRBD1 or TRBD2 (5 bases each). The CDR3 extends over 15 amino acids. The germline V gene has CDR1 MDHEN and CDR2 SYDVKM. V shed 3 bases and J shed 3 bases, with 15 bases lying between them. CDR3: CASSFRDLINYEQYF. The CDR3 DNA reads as TGTGCCAGCAGTTTCCGGGACCTAATCAACTACGAGCAGTACTTC.

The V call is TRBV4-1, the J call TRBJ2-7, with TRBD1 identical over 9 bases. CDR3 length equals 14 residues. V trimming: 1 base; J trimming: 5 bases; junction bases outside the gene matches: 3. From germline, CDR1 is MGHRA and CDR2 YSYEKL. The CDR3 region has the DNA TGCGCCAGCAGCCAAGCCGGGACAGGGAACGAGCAGTACTTC. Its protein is CASSQAGTGNEQYF.

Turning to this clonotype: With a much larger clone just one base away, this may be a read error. CDR3 DNA sequence: TGTGCCAGCACCCTAACGGGGTCTGAAGCTTTCTTT. Its translation is CASTLTGSEAFF. The chain links TRBV12-3 or TRBV12-4 to TRBJ1-1, with no clear D. Between the trimmed V and J ends, which lost 7 bases and 6 bases, there was a span of 12 bases. The CDR3 loop spans 12 amino acids.

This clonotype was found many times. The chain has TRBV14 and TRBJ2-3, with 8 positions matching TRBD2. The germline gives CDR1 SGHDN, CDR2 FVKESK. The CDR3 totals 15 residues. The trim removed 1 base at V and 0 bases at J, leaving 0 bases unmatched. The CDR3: CASSQASGSTDTQYF. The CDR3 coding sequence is TGTGCCAGCAGCCAAGCTAGCGGGAGCACAGATACGCAGTATTTT.

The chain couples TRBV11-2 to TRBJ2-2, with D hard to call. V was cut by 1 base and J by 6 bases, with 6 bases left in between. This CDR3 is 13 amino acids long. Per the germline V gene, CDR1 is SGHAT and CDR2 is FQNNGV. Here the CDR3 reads CASSLGHSGELFF. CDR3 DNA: TGTGCCAGCAGCTTAGGACACTCCGGGGAGCTGTTTTTT. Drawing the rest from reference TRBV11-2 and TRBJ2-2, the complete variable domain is EAGVAQSPRYKIIEKRQSVAFWCNPISGHATLYWYQQILGQGPKLLIQFQNNGVVDDSQLPKDRFSAERLKGVDSTLKIQPAKLEDSAVYLCASSLGHSGELFFGEGSRLTVL.

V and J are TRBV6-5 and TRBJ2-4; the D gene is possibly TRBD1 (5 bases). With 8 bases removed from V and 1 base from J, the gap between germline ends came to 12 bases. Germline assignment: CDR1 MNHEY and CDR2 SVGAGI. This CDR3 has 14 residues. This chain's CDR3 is CASSQGFAKNIQYF. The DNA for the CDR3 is TGTGCCAGCTCGCAGGGATTTGCCAAAAACATTCAGTACTTC.

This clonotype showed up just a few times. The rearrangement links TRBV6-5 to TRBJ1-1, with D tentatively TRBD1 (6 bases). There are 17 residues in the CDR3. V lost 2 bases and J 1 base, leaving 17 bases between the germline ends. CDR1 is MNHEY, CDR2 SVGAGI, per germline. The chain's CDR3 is CASSYDVQGQSNTEAFF. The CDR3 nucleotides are TGTGCCAGCAGTTACGATGTTCAGGGACAATCGAACACTGAAGCTTTCTTT.

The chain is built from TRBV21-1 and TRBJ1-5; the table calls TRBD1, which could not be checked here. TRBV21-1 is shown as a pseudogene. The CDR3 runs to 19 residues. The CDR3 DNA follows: TGTGCCAGCAGCAAAGACGACAGGAGGAGTCTTAATAGCAATCAGCCCCAGCATTTT. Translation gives CASSKDDRRSLNSNQPQHF.